This T cell receptor beta chain was observed in a study of human T cells and chemical hapten exposure. In germline, CDR1 is MDHEN, CDR2 SYDVKM. The ends lost 4 bases at V and 2 bases at J; junction bases unmatched: 7. The CDR3 contains 15 residues. One entry per CDR3 protein results from TCRdb running MiXCR on the RACE reads. Counted here are nearly 95,000 distinct CDR3 sequences, 11% occurring once; the ten biggest clones make up around 2.1%. The time point here: patch test 2, 6 weeks after DPC sensitization. As to treatment: therapeutic diphenylcyclopropenone sensitization with weekly scalp DPC. This clonotype was recorded at least ten times.

The chain carries TRBV28 and TRBJ2-7, with 8 bases that match TRBD2. This clonotype was obtained from a man in his forties with alopecia areata. Some clones in this sample may be carry-over from other donors' samples. The sequenced sample was whole blood, obtained in connection with sensitization to the hapten diphenylcyclopropenone (DPC). CDR3 in amino acids: CASSSQRERTYEQYV. The CDR3, as DNA: TGTGCCAGCAGTTCGCAGCGGGAGAGAACCTACGAGCAGTACGTC.